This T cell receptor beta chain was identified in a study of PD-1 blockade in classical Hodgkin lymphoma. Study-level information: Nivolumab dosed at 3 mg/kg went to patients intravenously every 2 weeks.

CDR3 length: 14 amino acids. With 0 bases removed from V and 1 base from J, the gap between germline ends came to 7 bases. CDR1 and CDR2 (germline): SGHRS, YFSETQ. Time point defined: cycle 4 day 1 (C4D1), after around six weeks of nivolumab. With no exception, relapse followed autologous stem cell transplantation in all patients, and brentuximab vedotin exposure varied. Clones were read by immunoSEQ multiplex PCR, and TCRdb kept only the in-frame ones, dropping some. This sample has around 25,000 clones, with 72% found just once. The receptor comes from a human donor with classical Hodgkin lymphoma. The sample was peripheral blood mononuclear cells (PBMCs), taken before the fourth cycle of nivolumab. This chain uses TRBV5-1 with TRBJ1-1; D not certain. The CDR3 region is CASSLGVPNTEAFF. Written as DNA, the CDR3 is TGCGCCAGCAGCTTGGGGGTACCGAACACTGAAGCTTTCTTT.